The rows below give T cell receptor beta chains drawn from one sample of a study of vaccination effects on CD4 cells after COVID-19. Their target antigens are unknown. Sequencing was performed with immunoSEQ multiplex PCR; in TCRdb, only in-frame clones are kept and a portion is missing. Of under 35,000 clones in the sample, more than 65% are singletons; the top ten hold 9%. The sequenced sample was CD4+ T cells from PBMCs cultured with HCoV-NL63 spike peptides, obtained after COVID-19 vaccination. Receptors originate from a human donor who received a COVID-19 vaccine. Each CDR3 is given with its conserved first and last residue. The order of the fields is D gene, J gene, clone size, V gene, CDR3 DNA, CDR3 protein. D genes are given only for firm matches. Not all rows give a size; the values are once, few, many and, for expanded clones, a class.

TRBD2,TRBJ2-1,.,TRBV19,TGTGCCAGTAGTGGACTAGCCGAGACAGGTGAGCAGTTCTTC,CASSGLAETGEQFF
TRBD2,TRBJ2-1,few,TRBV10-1,TGCGCCAGCAGACAAGCGGGAGAAGGATACAATGAGCAGTTCTTC,CASRQAGEGYNEQFF
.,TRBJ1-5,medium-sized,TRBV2,TGTGCCAGCAGTGGGCTTGGGGCCTCCAATCAGCCCCAGCATTTT,CASSGLGASNQPQHF
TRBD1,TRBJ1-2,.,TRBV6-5,TGTGCCAGCAGTTACGTCCGGACAGGGGGGGGCTATGGCTACACCTTC,CASSYVRTGGGYGYTF
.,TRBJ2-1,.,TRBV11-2,TGTGCCAGCAGCTTAGAAAGGACTAATGAGCAGTTCTTC,CASSLERTNEQFF
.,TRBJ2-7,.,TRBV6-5,TGTGCCAGCAGGAGAACTAGCTTTACCCCCTACGAGCAGTACTTC,CASRRTSFTPYEQYF
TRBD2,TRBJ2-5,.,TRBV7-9,TGTGCCAGCAGCTTAGATGGACTAGCCCTTCCAATTGGGACCCAGTACTTC,CASSLDGLALPIGTQYF
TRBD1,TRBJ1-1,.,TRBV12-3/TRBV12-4,TGTGCCAGCAGAACGACAGGGGTCACTGAAGCTTTCTTT,CASRTTGVTEAFF
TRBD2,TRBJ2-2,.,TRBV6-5,TGTGCCAGTCAACCGGGACTAGCGACCACCGGGGAGCTGTTTTTT,CASQPGLATTGELFF
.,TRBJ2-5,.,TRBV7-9,TGTGCCAGCAGCTTAGAGGGCGGCCCCCTGGAGACCCAGTACTTC,CASSLEGGPLETQYF
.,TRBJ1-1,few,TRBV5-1,TGCGCCAGCAGCTTGGGGGGGGGAATGAACACTGAAGCTTTCTTT,CASSLGGGMNTEAFF
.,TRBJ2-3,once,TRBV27,TGTGCCAGCAGTTTATCGCTGGTTACAGGGTGGGAAGATACGCAGTATTTT,CASSLSLVTGWEDTQYF
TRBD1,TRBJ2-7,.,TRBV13,TGTGCCAGCAGCCGTGGGGACAGGGGGTACGAGCAGTACTTC,CASSRGDRGYEQYF
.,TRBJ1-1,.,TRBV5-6,TGTGCCAGCAGCTTAGGGGGGGAAGCTTTCTTT,CASSLGGEAFF
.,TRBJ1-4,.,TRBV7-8,TGTGCCAGCAGCCCGAACAGGACTCTTAATGAAAAACTGTTTTTT,CASSPNRTLNEKLFF
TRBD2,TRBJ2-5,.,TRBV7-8,TGTGCCAGCAGCTTTCATAGCGGGGGGGCCTGGGAGACCCAGTACTTC,CASSFHSGGAWETQYF
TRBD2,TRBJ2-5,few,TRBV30,TGTGCCTGGAGTGTAGCGGGGGGGATGGAGGAGACCCAGTACTTC,CAWSVAGGMEETQYF
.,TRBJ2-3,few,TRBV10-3,TGTGCCATCAGTGAGGGGCTAGCCAACCCGAGGGGCACAGATACGCAGTATTTT,CAISEGLANPRGTDTQYF
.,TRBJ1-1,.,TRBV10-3,TGTGCCATCACCCCCTCAGGGGAGAACACTGAAGCTTTCTTT,CAITPSGENTEAFF
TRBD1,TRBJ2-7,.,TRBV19,TGTGCCAGTAGTGCGACGGACAGGGCCTACGAGCAGTACTTC,CASSATDRAYEQYF
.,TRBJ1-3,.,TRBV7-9,TGTGCCAGCAGCTTCGGGGAAAACACCATATATTTT,CASSFGENTIYF
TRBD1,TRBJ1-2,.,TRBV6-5,TGTGCCAGCACTAGGACAGGGGCTATTAGCTATGGCTACACCTTC,CASTRTGAISYGYTF
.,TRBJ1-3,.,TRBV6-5,TGTGCCAGCAGTTACTCGATCAGCTCTGGAAACACCATATATTTT,CASSYSISSGNTIYF
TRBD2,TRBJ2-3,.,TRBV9,TGTGCCAGCAGCGCCGGGACTAGCGGCACAGATACGCAGTATTTT,CASSAGTSGTDTQYF
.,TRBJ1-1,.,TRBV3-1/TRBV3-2,TGTGCCAGCAGCTCCGAGTTGCCAGGGGAAGCTTTCTTT,CASSSELPGEAFF
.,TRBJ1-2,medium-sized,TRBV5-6,TGTGCCAGCAGCTTGGCCGGCAGGGGCCTTGGCTACACCTTC,CASSLAGRGLGYTF
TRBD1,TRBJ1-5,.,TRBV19,TGTGCCAGTAGTATAGTCGGGACAGCGATCCTAGGGCCCCAGCATTTT,CASSIVGTAILGPQHF
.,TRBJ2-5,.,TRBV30,TGTGCCTGGAGTGCGGCAGGAAAAGAGACCCAGTACTTC,CAWSAAGKETQYF
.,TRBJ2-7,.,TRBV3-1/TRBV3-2,TGTGCCAGCAGCCAAGGGGGGCTCAATCCCCTAAGGGAGCAGTACTTC,CASSQGGLNPLREQYF
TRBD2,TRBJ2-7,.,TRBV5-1,TGCGCCAGCAGCTTGGCGGCTAGCGGACCCGGGAATTCCTACGAGCAGTACTTC,CASSLAASGPGNSYEQYF
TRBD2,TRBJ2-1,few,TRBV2,TGTGCCAGCCGCCTACTAGCGGGGATCAATGAGCAGTTCTTC,CASRLLAGINEQFF
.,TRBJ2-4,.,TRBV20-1,TGCAGTGCTAGTCGCGCGGAAAACATTCAGTACTTC,CSASRAENIQYF
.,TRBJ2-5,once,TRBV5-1,TGCGCCAGCAGTAGTCACATCCAAGAGACCCAGTACTTC,CASSSHIQETQYF
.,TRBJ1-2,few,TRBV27,TGTGCCAGCACCAGGGACCGGAACTATGGCTACACCTTC,CASTRDRNYGYTF
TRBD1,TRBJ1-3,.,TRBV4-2,TGTGCCAGCAGCCAAGATTGGCCAGGGGGCGCGGACACCATATATTTT,CASSQDWPGGADTIYF
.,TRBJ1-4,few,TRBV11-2,TGTGCCAGCAGCTTAAATCAGGGCCTTAATGAAAAACTGTTTTTT,CASSLNQGLNEKLFF
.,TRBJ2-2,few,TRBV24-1,TGTGCCACCAGTTCGGTCTACACCGGGGAGCTGTTTTTT,CATSSVYTGELFF
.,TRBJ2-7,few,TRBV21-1,TGTGCCAGCAGCATCCGGGACATGCCGTTTTACGAGCAGTACTTC,CASSIRDMPFYEQYF
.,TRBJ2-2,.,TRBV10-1,TGCGCCAGCAGTGCGTTCAACACCGGGGAGCTGTTTTTT,CASSAFNTGELFF
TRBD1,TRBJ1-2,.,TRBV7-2,TGTGCCAGCAGCCGGGACAGGGTAAACTATGGCTACACCTTC,CASSRDRVNYGYTF
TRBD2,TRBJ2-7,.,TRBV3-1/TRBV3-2,TGTGCCAGCAGCCGACTGACTAGCGGGTACGGCGGCGAGCAGTACTTC,CASSRLTSGYGGEQYF
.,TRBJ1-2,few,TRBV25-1,TGTGCCAGCAGTGACCCATGGGAAGGACATGGCTACACCTTC,CASSDPWEGHGYTF
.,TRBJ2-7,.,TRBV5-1,TGCGCCAGCAGCCTGACGGGCGGCAATATATACCTCTACGAGCAGTACTTC,CASSLTGGNIYLYEQYF
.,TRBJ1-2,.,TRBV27,TGTGCCAGCAGTTCGCCCTGGCAGGGTGGCTACACCTTC,CASSSPWQGGYTF
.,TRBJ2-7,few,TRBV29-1,TGCAGCGTTGACGTCGGGCACTACGAGCAGTACTTC,CSVDVGHYEQYF
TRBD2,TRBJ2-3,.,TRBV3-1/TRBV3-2,TGTGCCAGCAGCCGAACCGGGACTAGCACACCTAGCACAGATACGCAGTATTTT,CASSRTGTSTPSTDTQYF
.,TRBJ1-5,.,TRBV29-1,TGCAGCGTGCGGGACGGCCTCCTCAATCAGCCCCAGCATTTT,CSVRDGLLNQPQHF
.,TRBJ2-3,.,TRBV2,TGTGCCAGCTCCAGTGACAGGTGGGGGGATACGCAGTATTTT,CASSSDRWGDTQYF
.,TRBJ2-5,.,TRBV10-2,TGCGCCACCTCCCCCTCGGGTAGCCGCCAGACCCAGTACTTC,CATSPSGSRQTQYF
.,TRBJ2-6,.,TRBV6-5,TGTGCCAGCAGGGGGTTGTCTGGGGCCAACGTCCTGACTTTC,CASRGLSGANVLTF
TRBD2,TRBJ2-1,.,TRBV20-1,TGCAGTGCTAGTGGTCTTAGCGGGACATACAATGAGCAGTTCTTC,CSASGLSGTYNEQFF
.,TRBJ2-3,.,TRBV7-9,TGTGCCAGCAGCCCCCCGGGACCCATGGCGTACGATACGCAGTATTTT,CASSPPGPMAYDTQYF
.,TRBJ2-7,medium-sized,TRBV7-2,TGTGCCAGCAGTCTTCCTACTAGTTCCCTTTACTACGAGCAGTACTTC,CASSLPTSSLYYEQYF
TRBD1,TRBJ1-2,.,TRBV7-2,TGTGCCAGCATCGGACAGGGGTCGGGAGGCTACACCTTC,CASIGQGSGGYTF
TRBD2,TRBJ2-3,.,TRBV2,TGTGCCAGCATAGATCCCCCATATGCCGGGCGGGAGCCGCGGGCAGATACGCAGTATTTT,CASIDPPYAGREPRADTQYF